This T cell receptor beta chain was sequenced during a study of Ad26.COV2.S vaccination and SARS-CoV-2 variants. Study-wide results and limits: People given the vaccine had a wider spike-specific TCR breadth than placebo recipients did. Possible underestimation of total T cell responses by the TCR breadth and depth analyses was noted.

Treatment of the sample: about 20 received Ad26.COV2.S at low or high dose, single or two shots; about 5 received placebo; per-sample allocation not given. Sampling occurred on day 63 after the first vaccine or placebo injection. Repertoires were generated with immunoSEQ multiplex PCR, while TCRdb's copy carries only in-frame clones and drops some. The sample lists hundreds of thousands of clones, roughly 89% seen once, with 2% to 3% in the top ten. On this clone: Its antigen is unidentified.

Germline assignment: CDR1 LGHNA and CDR2 YNFKEQ. CDR3 length: 18 amino acids. Trimming at V came to 0 bases and at J to 2 bases, leaving 10 bases not matched to a gene. The sequence was obtained from a person aged 18-60 years who received the Ad26.COV2.S COVID-19 vaccine or a placebo. The material sequenced was peripheral blood, taken in a trial of Ad26.COV2.S vaccine versus placebo. The chain carries TRBV4-2 and TRBJ1-5, with 7 bases identical to TRBD1. DNA of the CDR3: TGTGCCAGCAGCCAAGACCCGACAGGGAAGGTGGGCAATCAGCCCCAGCATTTT. Protein sequence: CASSQDPTGKVGNQPQHF.